The clone carrying this T cell receptor (beta chain) was detected once. What it binds is unknown. These data belong to a study of Ad26.COV2.S vaccination and SARS-CoV-2 variants. Produced via immunoSEQ multiplex PCR; TCRdb's table is partial and in-frame only. The sample has about 350,000 clones; roughly nine tenths are singletons. Study observations and caveats: From the TCR breadth and depth analyses, total T cell responses may have been underestimated. Whether participants received vaccine or placebo, their non-spike TCR breadth was similar. Placebo recipients trailed vaccine recipients in spike-specific TCR breadth. Reportedly, after vaccination the spike-specific CD8+ and CD4+ T cell responses displayed substantial breadth.

The ends were cut back, 0 bases at V and 7 bases at J, with 15 bases in the middle. Germline lookup yields CDR1 SGHAT and CDR2 FQNNGV. There are 15 residues in the CDR3. The sequence was collected from a human donor who had recovered from COVID-19. The chain uses TRBV11-2 and TRBJ1-2; D unresolved. Source: peripheral blood, taken after recovery from COVID-19. CDR3 sequence (DNA): TGTGCCAGCAGCTTAGAGTGGGTGGGTTCCATTGGCTACACCTTC. Its protein product is CASSLEWVGSIGYTF.